This T cell receptor (beta chain) comes out of a study of breast tumors, draining lymph nodes, adjacent tissues. General study points: The lymph node origin of tumor T cells was framed as consistent with a hypothesis, not demonstrated. Tumor TCR diversity was below lymph nodes but above nontumor tissue.

As for this clonotype: Its matching antigen is unknown.

The length of the CDR3 is 16 residues. Germline values: CDR1 GTSNPN, CDR2 SVGIG (reference sequence). The junction had 7 bases not matched to a gene; V was cut back by 3 bases and J by 0 bases. Samples came from axillary lymph nodes draining the breast cancer. One entry per CDR3 protein, called by TCRdb with MiXCR from the multiplex PCR reads. The sample includes 140,000 to 150,000 distinct CDR3 sequences, about 33% seen only once; the top ten take under 2.5%. Input material: axillary lymph node tissue. V usage is TRBV30 and J usage is TRBJ1-2; 10 bases are a match to TRBD1. The source of this sequence is a female donor with breast cancer. Some clones in this sample may be carry-over from other donors' samples. CDR3 nucleotide sequence: TGTGCCTGGAGCCGGGGCGGGACAGGGGCTAACTATGGCTACACCTTC. Protein sequence: CAWSRGGTGANYGYTF.